The 25 T cell receptor beta chains below all came from one sample that was sequenced in a study of blood T cell repertoires in COVID-19. TCRdb's table, derived via immunoSEQ multiplex PCR, lists solely in-frame clones and lacks some. The repertoire holds over 200,000 clones, approximately 87% seen once, with 3.1% in the top ten. The sample taken for sequencing was PBMCs or T cells enriched from blood (not recorded which). The source is a woman aged 45-65 years in a cohort exposed to, infected with or recovered from COVID-19 (not recorded which).

This rearrangement joins TRBV6-4 to TRBJ2-3; 9 bases match TRBD2. Germline lookup yields CDR1 MRHNA and CDR2 SNTAGT. There are 15 residues in the CDR3. V shed 3 bases, J shed 4 bases, and the junction held 5 bases outside the gene matches. The CDR3 reads CASSERGGPPDTQYF. CDR3 nucleotide sequence: TGTGCCAGCAGTGAGCGGGGGGGCCCCCCAGATACGCAGTATTTT.

The V and J genes are TRBV6-6 and TRBJ1-3, with D perhaps matching TRBD1 (6 bases). Germline V gives CDR1 MNHNY, CDR2 SVGAGI (reference sequence). Trimming cost V 9 bases and J 2 bases, with 14 bases left between them. The CDR3 extends over 14 amino acids. Here the CDR3 reads CASNRGGAGNTIYF. CDR3 DNA sequence: TGTGCCAGTAATAGGGGGGGAGCTGGAAACACCATATATTTT.

This clone was found once. The chain joins TRBV28 to TRBJ2-7, with TRBD1 identical over 12 bases. Per the germline V gene, CDR1 is MDHEN and CDR2 is SYDVKM. V lost 5 bases to trimming and J lost 5 bases; unmatched junction nucleotides: 10. The CDR3 length is 16 residues. Here the CDR3 reads CASSLRDRGRGDEQYF. The CDR3 nucleotides are TGTGCCAGCAGTCTCCGGGACAGGGGGCGGGGGGACGAGCAGTACTTC.

CDR3 bases: TGTGCCAGCAACTCAAACAGGGCTCCCTACGAGCAGTACTTC. Protein product: CASNSNRAPYEQYF. This chain links TRBV21-1 with TRBJ2-7; the D call in the table, TRBD1, was not verified against the DNA. TRBV21-1 is a pseudogene. The CDR3 covers 14 residues.

V usage is TRBV15 and J usage is TRBJ2-2, with a possible D match to TRBD1 (6 bases). This CDR3 has 17 amino acids. Germline CDR1 is LNHNV and CDR2 is YYDKDF (reference sequence). Trimming took 1 base from V and 1 from J, leaving 13 bases between them. The CDR3 sequence is CATSRVLGAQNTGELFF. The CDR3 coding sequence is TGTGCCACCAGCAGAGTGTTGGGGGCCCAGAACACCGGGGAGCTGTTTTTT.

The chain has TRBV6-5 and TRBJ1-4; 7 bases map to TRBD1. The J segment lost 1 base and the V segment lost 5 bases, leaving 1 base of the junction unmatched. CDR1 and CDR2 (germline): MNHEY, SVGAGI. The CDR3 covers 14 residues. The CDR3 sequence is CASSTGVTNEKLFF. CDR3 bases: TGTGCCAGCAGTACAGGGGTAACTAATGAAAAACTGTTTTTT.

The CDR3 coding sequence is TGTGCCAGCAGTGACCGGGGGTCTAGCACAGATACGCAGTATTTT. Translated, it gives CASSDRGSSTDTQYF. The chain combines TRBV6-4 with TRBJ2-3; D is possibly TRBD2 (6 bases). Trimming cost V 2 bases and J 0 bases, with 9 bases left between them. The germline V gene encodes CDR1 MRHNA and CDR2 SNTAGT. CDR3 length: 15 amino acids.

The chain links TRBV27 to TRBJ1-6; 9 bases match TRBD1. The germline gives CDR1 MNHEY, CDR2 SMNVEV (reference sequence). Germline trimming cut 5 bases from V and 6 bases from J; bases unmatched to any gene: 8. The CDR3 is made up of 16 amino acids. The CDR3 nucleotides are TGTGCCAGCAGTCCAGGACAGGGGATGCCTAATTCACCCCTCCACTTT. It is translated as CASSPGQGMPNSPLHF.

Only a few counts were recorded for this clone. The DNA of the CDR3 is TGCGCCAGCAGCCTCCGGCCCGGGATCCCAGCTGGTAATTCACCCCTCCACTTT. Translation: CASSLRPGIPAGNSPLHF. This chain uses TRBV4-1 with TRBJ1-6; no definite D call. The CDR3 contains 18 residues. V shed 4 bases and J shed 6 bases, with 22 bases lying between them. The germline gives CDR1 MGHRA, CDR2 YSYEKL.

The rearrangement uses TRBV12-3 or TRBV12-4 and TRBJ1-4; tentatively, D is TRBD1 (6 bases). The CDR3 is 13 residues long. V was shortened by 5 bases and J by 8 bases, with 12 bases between the two germline ends. The CDR3 loop is CASSKHGGEKLFF. The CDR3 region has the DNA TGTGCCAGCAGTAAACATGGGGGCGAAAAACTGTTTTTT.

J is TRBJ1-5 and V is TRBV3-1 (or the pseudogene TRBV3-2), with D possibly TRBD1 on 6 matching bases. The CDR3 has 12 residues. Germline V gene data show CDR1 as LGHDT and CDR2 as YNNKEL (reference sequence). The V end was cut by 11 bases, the J end by 4 bases, with 12 bases between. Written as DNA, the CDR3 is TGTGCCGGGGGGGCCAGTAATCAGCCCCAGCATTTT. Its protein product is CAGGASNQPQHF.

The V call is TRBV5-8, the J call TRBJ1-1; 7 bases fit TRBD1. The CDR3 contains 15 residues. The trim removed 1 base at V and 5 bases at J, leaving 8 bases unmatched. The germline gives CDR1 SGHTS, CDR2 YDEGEE. In nucleotides, the CDR3 is TGTGCCAGCAGCTTGACCCGACAGGGTTGGACTGAAGCTTTCTTT. Translated, it gives CASSLTRQGWTEAFF.

The chain employs TRBV10-3 and TRBJ1-5; a weak D match, TRBD1 (5 bases). There are 14 residues in the CDR3. V dropped 4 bases and J dropped 6 bases, with 13 bases sitting between them. The germline V gene encodes CDR1 ENHRY and CDR2 SYGVKD. DNA of the CDR3: TGTGCCATCAGTGCTGGTGGAGGGGTTCAGCCCCAGCATTTT. Translating gives CAISAGGGVQPQHF.

This clone was seen a few times. The rearrangement uses TRBV3-1 (or the pseudogene TRBV3-2) and TRBJ1-1, with 9 bases fitting TRBD1. V was clipped by 4 bases and J by 4 bases; unmatched bases: 7. The CDR3 spans 15 residues. Germline CDR1 and CDR2: LGHDT and YNNKEL (reference sequence). The chain's CDR3 is CASSLHQDRGTEAFF. CDR3 nucleotide sequence: TGTGCCAGCAGCCTACACCAGGACAGGGGCACTGAAGCTTTCTTT.

V is TRBV5-6 and J is TRBJ1-2, with TRBD1 identical over 8 bases. The V and J ends lost 3 bases and 4 bases, in that order; junction bases with no gene match: 8. Germline CDR1 and CDR2: SGHDT and YYEEEE. The CDR3 extends over 15 amino acids. CDR3 DNA sequence: TGTGCCAGCAGCTGGAGGGGACAGGACCTCTATGGCTACACCTTC. Its translation: CASSWRGQDLYGYTF.

The CDR3 nucleotides read TGTGCCAGCACCCCCCTAGCCTCCTACGAGCAGTACTTC. Protein product: CASTPLASYEQYF. The chain uses TRBV6-6 and TRBJ2-7, with a possible D match to TRBD2 (5 bases). CDR1 and CDR2 from the germline V gene are MNHNY and SVGAGI (reference sequence). The V end lost 7 bases, the J end lost 0 bases, and 10 bases lay between the germline ends. CDR3 length: 13 amino acids.

This clone was seen more than once but under ten times. The chain links TRBV4-2 to TRBJ2-2, with 8 bases that match TRBD2. CDR3 size: 16 residues. After removal of 0 bases from V and 7 bases from J, the junction contained 7 bases not matched to a gene. CDR1 is LGHNA, CDR2 YNFKEQ, per germline. The CDR3 DNA sequence: TGTGCCAGCAGCCAAGACTTGACTAGCGTGGTCGGGGAGCTGTTTTTT. Protein product: CASSQDLTSVVGELFF.

The chain combines TRBV3-1 (or the pseudogene TRBV3-2) with TRBJ1-3, with 9 bases aligning to TRBD1. V trimming: 4 bases; J trimming: 0 bases; junction bases outside the gene matches: 4. Germline CDR1 reads LGHDT; CDR2 reads YNNKEL (reference sequence). The CDR3 has 16 residues. The CDR3 protein is CASSLSTGGSGNTIYF. The CDR3 nucleotides are TGTGCCAGCAGCCTTTCGACAGGGGGCTCTGGAAACACCATATATTTT.

The chain is built from TRBV7-2 and TRBJ2-7; 9 nucleotides line up with TRBD2. Trimming removed 1 base from V and 9 bases from J; junction bases left unmatched: 10. CDR3 length: 15 residues. Germline V CDR1 and CDR2: SGHTA, FQGNSA. The CDR3 spells CASSLGSLSGGRQYF. CDR3 sequence (DNA): TGTGCCAGCAGCTTAGGGTCTTTAAGCGGGGGGAGGCAGTACTTC.

The V and J genes are TRBV7-9 and TRBJ1-1; 9 bases align to TRBD1. CDR1 and CDR2 (germline): SEHNR, FQNEAQ (reference sequence). V shed 5 bases and J 1 base; nucleotides not matched to a gene: 5. CDR3 length: 15 amino acids. CDR3 DNA sequence: TGTGCCAGCAGCAGGGGGACAGGGAGGAACACTGAAGCTTTCTTT. This codes for CASSRGTGRNTEAFF.

The DNA of the CDR3 is TGTGCCAGCTCACAACTAGCGGGGGGACTCGACGAGCAGTACTTC. It specifies CASSQLAGGLDEQYF. V and J are TRBV18 and TRBJ2-7, with TRBD2 matching over 12 bases. Per the germline V gene, CDR1 is KGHSH and CDR2 is LQKENI. The V gene end was trimmed by 4 bases and the J gene end by 5 bases; junction bases not matched to a gene: 6. The CDR3 length is 15 residues.

The count of this clone is one. The chain uses TRBV25-1 and TRBJ2-7; no clear D. CDR1 is MGHDK, CDR2 SYGVNS, per germline. This CDR3 comprises 11 residues. V was cut by 3 bases and J by 6 bases, with 6 bases left in between. CDR3 amino acids: CASSEVAEQYF. CDR3 nucleotides: TGTGCCAGCAGTGAGGTAGCCGAGCAGTACTTC.

Only one count was recorded for this clone. The V call is TRBV7-2, the J call TRBJ2-5; the match to TRBD2 covers 8 bases. The J segment lost 5 bases and the V segment lost 4 bases, leaving 6 bases of the junction unmatched. Germline-derived CDR1 and CDR2 are SGHTA and FQGNSA. CDR3 length: 14 amino acids. CDR3 nucleotides: TGTGCCAGCAGCTATACTAGCGGCGTGGAGACCCAGTACTTC. Its translation: CASSYTSGVETQYF. The entire variable domain, with the rest obtained from reference TRBV7-2 and TRBJ2-5, is as follows: GAGVSQSPSNKVTEKGKDVELRCDPISGHTALYWYRQSLGQGLEFLIYFQGNSAPDKSGLPSDRFSAERTGGSVSTLTIQRTQQEDSAVYLCASSYTSGVETQYFGPGTRLLVL.

CDR3 coding DNA: TGCAGTGCTAGTAAGGGGGCGAGGGATCAGCCCCAGCATTTT. Its protein is CSASKGARDQPQHF. The chain recombines TRBV20-1 with TRBJ1-5; 7 bases match TRBD1. Germline CDR1 DFQATT, CDR2 SNEGSKA (reference sequence). Germline trimming cut 3 bases from V and 5 bases from J; bases unmatched to any gene: 7. The CDR3 covers 14 residues.

The rearrangement joins TRBV30 to TRBJ1-2, with D maybe TRBD1 (5 bases). Germline CDR1 GTSNPN, CDR2 SVGIG (reference sequence). V was trimmed by 4 bases and J by 4 bases, leaving 19 bases between them. CDR3 length: 15 amino acids. The CDR3 nucleotides read TGTGCCTGGACTAAAACGGCCCGCGGGACCTATGGCTACACCTTC. Its protein product is CAWTKTARGTYGYTF.